The present TCR beta chain was sequenced within a study of tumor and adjacent non-tumor tissue in lung cancer. In the study overall: The patients, 10 men and several women, were about 31 to 85 with stage I to III disease. Regarding the study as a whole: Shorter survival was associated with higher TCR diversity in tumors. Tumor tissue had significantly higher TCR diversity than normal lung.

The template was RNA from unsorted bulk tissue. For this clonotype: Its antigen remains unidentified.

The library came from three nested PCR rounds adapted from ARM-PCR protocols. Via MiXCR, TCRdb re-called the multiplex PCR reads, giving one row per CDR3 protein. The table has around 200,000 distinct CDR3 sequences, 71% seen once. This CDR3 spans 16 amino acids. The sample comprised lung tumor tissue. The chain couples TRBV12-3 or TRBV12-4 to TRBJ1-5; 10 bases agree with TRBD1. The J call is doubtful: the DNA matches TRBJ2-3 better. This TCR derives from a man in his 60s with non-small cell lung cancer. The CDR3 is CASSLAGTGDGQTQYF. As DNA, the CDR3 is TGTGCCAGCAGTTTAGCGGGGACAGGGGACGGACAGACCCAGTATTTT.